One TCR beta chain is described in this entry. The data were obtained in a study of cytomegalovirus exposure and HLA in healthy donors. This CDR3 region has 17 residues. V was pared by 4 bases and J by 0 bases, with 6 bases of the junction left unmatched. Per the germline V gene, CDR1 is LGHNA and CDR2 is YNFKEQ. Both 60 Vbeta primers and 13 Jbeta primers went into the PCR. Generated by immunoSEQ multiplex PCR, the TCRdb table keeps only in-frame clones and is missing some. The sample carries more than 140,000 clones, over 75% recorded once. The specimen sequenced was PBMCs. The receptor comes from a man aged 25-45 years in good health and CMV-seropositive. The genes are TRBV4-2 and TRBJ2-2; 9 bases fit TRBD1. CDR3 sequence reads: CASSRRTGGANTGELFF. The CDR3 nucleotides are TGTGCCAGCAGCCGTCGAACAGGGGGCGCGAACACCGGGGAGCTGTTTTTT.